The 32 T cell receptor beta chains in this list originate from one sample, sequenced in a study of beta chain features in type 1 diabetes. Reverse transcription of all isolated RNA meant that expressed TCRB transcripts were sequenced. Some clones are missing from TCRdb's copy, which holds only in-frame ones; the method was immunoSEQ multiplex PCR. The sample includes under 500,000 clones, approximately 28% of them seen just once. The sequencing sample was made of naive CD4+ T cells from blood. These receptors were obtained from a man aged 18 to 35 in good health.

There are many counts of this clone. CDR3 sequence reads: CASSPDAGGVSGANVLTF. As DNA, the CDR3 is TGTGCCAGCTCACCAGATGCAGGGGGCGTCTCTGGGGCCAACGTCCTGACTTTC. The chain links TRBV18 to TRBJ2-6, with 8 positions matching TRBD1. Trimming removed 2 bases from V and 0 bases from J; junction bases left unmatched: 6. This CDR3 is built from 18 residues. Germline CDR1 reads KGHSH; CDR2 reads LQKENI.

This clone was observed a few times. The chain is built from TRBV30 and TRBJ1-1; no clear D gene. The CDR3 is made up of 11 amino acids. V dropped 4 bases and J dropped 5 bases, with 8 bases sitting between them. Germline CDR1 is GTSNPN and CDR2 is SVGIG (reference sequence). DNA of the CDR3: TGTGCCTGGACTCCGTGGACTGAAGCTTTCTTT. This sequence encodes CAWTPWTEAFF. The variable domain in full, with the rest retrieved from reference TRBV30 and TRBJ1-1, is SQTIHQWPATLVQPVGSPLSLECTVEGTSNPNLYWYRQAAGRGLQLLFYSVGIGQISSEVPQNLSASRPQDRQFILSSKKLLLSDSGFYLCAWTPWTEAFFGQGTRLTVV.

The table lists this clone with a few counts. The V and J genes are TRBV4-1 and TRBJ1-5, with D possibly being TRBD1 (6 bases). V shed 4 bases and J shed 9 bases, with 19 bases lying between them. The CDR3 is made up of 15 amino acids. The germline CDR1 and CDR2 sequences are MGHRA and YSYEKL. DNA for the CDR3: TGCGCCAGCAGCCTCACGCTGGTGACAGGCGTGCCCCAGCATTTT. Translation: CASSLTLVTGVPQHF.

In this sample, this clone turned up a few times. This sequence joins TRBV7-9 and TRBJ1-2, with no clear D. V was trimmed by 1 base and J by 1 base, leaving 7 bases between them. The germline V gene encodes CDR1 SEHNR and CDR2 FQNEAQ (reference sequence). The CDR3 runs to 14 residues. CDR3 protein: CASSLDQFNYGYTF. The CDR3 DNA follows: TGTGCCAGCAGCTTAGATCAGTTTAACTATGGCTACACCTTC.

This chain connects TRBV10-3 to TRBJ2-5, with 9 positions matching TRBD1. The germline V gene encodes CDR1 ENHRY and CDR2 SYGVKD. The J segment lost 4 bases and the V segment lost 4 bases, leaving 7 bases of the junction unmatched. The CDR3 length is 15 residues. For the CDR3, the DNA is TGTGCCATCAGTGTAACAGGGGGCGGAGGAGAGACCCAGTACTTC. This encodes CAISVTGGGGETQYF.

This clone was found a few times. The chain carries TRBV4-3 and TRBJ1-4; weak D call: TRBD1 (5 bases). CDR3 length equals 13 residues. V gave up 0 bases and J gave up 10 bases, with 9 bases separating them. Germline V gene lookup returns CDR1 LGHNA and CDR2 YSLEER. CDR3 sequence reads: CASSQDRVGKLFF. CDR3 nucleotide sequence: TGCGCCAGCAGCCAAGACAGGGTGGGAAAACTGTTTTTT.

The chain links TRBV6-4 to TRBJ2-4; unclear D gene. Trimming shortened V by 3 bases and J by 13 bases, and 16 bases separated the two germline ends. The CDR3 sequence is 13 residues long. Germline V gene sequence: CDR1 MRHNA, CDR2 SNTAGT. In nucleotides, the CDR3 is TGTGCCAGCAGTGAGGTTGAACTTGCCCCACAGTACTTC. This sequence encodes CASSEVELAPQYF.

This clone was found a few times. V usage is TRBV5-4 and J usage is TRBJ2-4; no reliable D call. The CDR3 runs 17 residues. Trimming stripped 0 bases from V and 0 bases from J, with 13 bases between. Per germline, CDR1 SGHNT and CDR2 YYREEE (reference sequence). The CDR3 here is CASSLGETPLAKNIQYF. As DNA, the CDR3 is TGTGCCAGCAGCTTGGGTGAAACTCCTTTAGCCAAAAACATTCAGTACTTC.

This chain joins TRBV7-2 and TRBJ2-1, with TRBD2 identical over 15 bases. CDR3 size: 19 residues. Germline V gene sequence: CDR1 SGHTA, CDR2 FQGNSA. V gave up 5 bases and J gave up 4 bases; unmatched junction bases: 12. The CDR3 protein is CASSPSGTSGRKQYNEQFF. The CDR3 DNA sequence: TGTGCCAGCAGCCCGTCGGGGACTAGCGGGAGGAAACAATACAATGAGCAGTTCTTC.

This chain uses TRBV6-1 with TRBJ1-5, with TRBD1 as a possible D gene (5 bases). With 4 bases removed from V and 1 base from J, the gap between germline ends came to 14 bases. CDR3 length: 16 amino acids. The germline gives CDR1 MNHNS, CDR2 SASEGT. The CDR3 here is CASSGRGGLSNQPQHF. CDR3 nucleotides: TGTGCCAGCAGTGGTAGGGGCGGTCTGAGCAATCAGCCCCAGCATTTT.

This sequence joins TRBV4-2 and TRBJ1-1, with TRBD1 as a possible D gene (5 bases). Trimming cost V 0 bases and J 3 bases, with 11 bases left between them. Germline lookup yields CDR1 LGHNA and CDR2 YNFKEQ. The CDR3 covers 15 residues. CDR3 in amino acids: CASSQEAGSYTEAFF. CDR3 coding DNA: TGTGCCAGCAGCCAAGAGGCAGGGAGTTACACTGAAGCTTTCTTT.

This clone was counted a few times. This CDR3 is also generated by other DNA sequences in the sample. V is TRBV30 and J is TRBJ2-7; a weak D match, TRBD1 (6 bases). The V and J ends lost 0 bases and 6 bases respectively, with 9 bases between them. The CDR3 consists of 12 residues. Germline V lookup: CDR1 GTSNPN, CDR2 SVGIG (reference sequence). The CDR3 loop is CAWSVRGGEQYF. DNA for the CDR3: TGTGCCTGGAGTGTACGAGGGGGCGAGCAGTACTTC.

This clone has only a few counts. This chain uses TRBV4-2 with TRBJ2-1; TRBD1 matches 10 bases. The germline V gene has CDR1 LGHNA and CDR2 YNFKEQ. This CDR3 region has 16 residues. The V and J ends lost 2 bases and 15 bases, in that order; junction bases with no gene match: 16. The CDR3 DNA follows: TGTGCCAGCAGCCAACCCTTGACAGGGGGCGCAGGGGTAACGTTCTTC. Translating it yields CASSQPLTGGAGVTFF.

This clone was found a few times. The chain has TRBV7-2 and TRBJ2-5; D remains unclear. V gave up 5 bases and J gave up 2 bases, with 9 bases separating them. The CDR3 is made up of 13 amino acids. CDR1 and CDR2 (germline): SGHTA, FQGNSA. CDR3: CASSPLLQETQYF. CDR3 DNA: TGTGCCAGCAGCCCGCTTCTGCAAGAGACCCAGTACTTC.

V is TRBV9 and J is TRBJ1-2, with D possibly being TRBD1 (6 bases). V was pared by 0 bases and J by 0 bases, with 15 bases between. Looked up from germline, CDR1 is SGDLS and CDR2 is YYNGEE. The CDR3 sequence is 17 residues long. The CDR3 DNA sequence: TGTGCCAGCAGCGTAGATCCCCGGGACAATACTAACTATGGCTACACCTTC. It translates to CASSVDPRDNTNYGYTF.

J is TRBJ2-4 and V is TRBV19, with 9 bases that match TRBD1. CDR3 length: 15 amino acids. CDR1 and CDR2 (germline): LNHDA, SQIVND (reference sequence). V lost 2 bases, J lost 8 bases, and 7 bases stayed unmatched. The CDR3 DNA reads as TGTGCCAGTAGTATAACGCGGGGACAGGGAGACATTCAGTACTTC. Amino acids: CASSITRGQGDIQYF.

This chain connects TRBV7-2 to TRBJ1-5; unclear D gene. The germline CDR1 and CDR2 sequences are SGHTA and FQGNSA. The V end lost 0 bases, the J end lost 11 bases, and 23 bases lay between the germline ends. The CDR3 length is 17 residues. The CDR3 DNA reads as TGTGCCAGCAGCTTAGCTGGTCGGACGGTGGGCGGATTGGCCCAGCATTTT. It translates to CASSLAGRTVGGLAQHF.

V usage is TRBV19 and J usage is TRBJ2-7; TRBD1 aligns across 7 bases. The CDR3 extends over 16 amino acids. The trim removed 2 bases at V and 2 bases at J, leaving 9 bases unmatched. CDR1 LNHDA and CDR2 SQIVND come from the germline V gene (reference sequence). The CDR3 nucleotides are TGTGCCAGTAGTATATTCGGGACAGTGGCGGCCTACGAGCAGTACTTC. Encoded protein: CASSIFGTVAAYEQYF.

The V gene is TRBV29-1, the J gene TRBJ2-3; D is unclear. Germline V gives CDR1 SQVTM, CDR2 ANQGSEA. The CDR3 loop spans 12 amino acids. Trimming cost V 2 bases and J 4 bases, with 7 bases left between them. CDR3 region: CSVEWGADTQYF. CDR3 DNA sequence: TGCAGCGTTGAATGGGGTGCAGATACGCAGTATTTT.

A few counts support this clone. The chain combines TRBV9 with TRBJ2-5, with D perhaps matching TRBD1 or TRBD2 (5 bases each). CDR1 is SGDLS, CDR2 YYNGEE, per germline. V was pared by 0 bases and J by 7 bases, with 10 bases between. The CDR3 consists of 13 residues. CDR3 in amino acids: CASSVGGQGTQYF. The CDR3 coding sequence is TGTGCCAGCAGCGTAGGCGGGCAGGGGACCCAGTACTTC.

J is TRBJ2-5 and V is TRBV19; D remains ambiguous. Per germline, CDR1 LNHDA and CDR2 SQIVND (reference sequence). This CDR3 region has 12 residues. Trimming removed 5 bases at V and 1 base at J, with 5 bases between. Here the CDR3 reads CASSLPQETQYF. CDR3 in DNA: TGTGCCAGTAGTCTGCCCCAAGAGACCCAGTACTTC.

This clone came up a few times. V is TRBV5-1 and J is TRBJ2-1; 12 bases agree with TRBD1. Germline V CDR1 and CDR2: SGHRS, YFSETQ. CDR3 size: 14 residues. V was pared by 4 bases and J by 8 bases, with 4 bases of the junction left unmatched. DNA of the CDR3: TGCGCCAGCAGCGCCGGGACAGGGGGCGATGAGCAGTTCTTC. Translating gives CASSAGTGGDEQFF.

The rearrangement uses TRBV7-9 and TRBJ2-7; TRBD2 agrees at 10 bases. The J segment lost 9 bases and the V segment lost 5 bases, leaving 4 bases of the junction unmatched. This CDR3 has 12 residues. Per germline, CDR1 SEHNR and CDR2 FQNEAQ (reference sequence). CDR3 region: CASSLLAGVQYF. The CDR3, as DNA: TGTGCCAGCAGCCTCCTAGCGGGAGTGCAGTACTTC.

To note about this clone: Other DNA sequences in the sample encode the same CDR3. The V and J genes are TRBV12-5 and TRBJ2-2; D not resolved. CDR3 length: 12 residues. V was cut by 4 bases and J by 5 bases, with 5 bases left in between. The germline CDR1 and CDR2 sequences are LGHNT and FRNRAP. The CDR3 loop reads CASGSGTGELFF. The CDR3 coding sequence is TGTGCTAGTGGTTCAGGAACCGGGGAGCTGTTTTTT. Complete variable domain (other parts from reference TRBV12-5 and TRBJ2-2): DARVTQTPRHKVTEMGQEVTMRCQPILGHNTVFWYRQTMMQGLELLAYFRNRAPLDDSGMPKDRFSAEMPDATLATLKIQPSEPRDSAVYFCASGSGTGELFFGEGSRLTVL.

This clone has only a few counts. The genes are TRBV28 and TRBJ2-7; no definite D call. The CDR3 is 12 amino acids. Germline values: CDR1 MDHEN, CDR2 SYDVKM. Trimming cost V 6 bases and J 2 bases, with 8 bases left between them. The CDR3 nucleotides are TGTGCCAGCAGCCTCCAACCCTACGAGCAGTACTTC. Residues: CASSLQPYEQYF. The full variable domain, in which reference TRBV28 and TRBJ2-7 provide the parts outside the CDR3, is DVKVTQSSRYLVKRTGEKVFLECVQDMDHENMFWYRQDPGLGLRLIYFSYDVKMKEKGDIPEGYSVSREKKERFSLILESASTNQTSMYLCASSLQPYEQYFGPGTRLTVT.

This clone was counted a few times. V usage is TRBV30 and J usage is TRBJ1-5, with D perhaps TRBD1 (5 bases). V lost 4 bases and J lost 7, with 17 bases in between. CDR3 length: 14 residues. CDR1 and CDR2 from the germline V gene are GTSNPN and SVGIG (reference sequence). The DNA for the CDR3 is TGTGCCTGGACTCCAGGGCCCGGGCGGCAGCCCCAGCATTTT. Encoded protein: CAWTPGPGRQPQHF.

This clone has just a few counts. The CDR3 sequence: CASSAGLAGSTDTQYF. CDR3 DNA sequence: TGTGCCAGCAGCGCAGGACTAGCGGGAAGCACAGATACGCAGTATTTT. The rearrangement uses TRBV7-7 and TRBJ2-3, with 12 bases that match TRBD2. CDR3 size: 16 residues. V lost 5 bases, J lost 0 bases, and 3 bases stayed unmatched. Germline lookup yields CDR1 SSHAT and CDR2 FNYEAQ (reference sequence).

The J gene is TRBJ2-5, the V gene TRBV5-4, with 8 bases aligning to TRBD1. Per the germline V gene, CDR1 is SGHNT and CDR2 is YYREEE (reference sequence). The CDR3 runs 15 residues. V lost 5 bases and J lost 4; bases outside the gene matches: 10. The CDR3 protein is CASRPPGQGRETQYF. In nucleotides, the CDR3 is TGTGCCAGCAGACCACCCGGACAGGGAAGAGAGACCCAGTACTTC. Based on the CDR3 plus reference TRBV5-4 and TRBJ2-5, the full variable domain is ETGVTQSPTHLIKTRGQQVTLRCSSQSGHNTVSWYQQALGQGPQFIFQYYREEENGRGNFPPRFSGLQFPNYSSELNVNALELDDSALYLCASRPPGQGRETQYFGPGTRLLVL.

CDR3 sequence: CASSQSWSGLAGGEQFF. The CDR3 DNA follows: TGTGCCAGCAGCCAGTCCTGGTCAGGACTAGCGGGAGGTGAGCAGTTCTTC. The chain links TRBV4-2 to TRBJ2-1; 14 bases are a match to TRBD2. Germline CDR1 is LGHNA and CDR2 is YNFKEQ. The CDR3 runs 17 residues. Trimming cost V 3 bases and J 9 bases; bases outside gene matches: 10.

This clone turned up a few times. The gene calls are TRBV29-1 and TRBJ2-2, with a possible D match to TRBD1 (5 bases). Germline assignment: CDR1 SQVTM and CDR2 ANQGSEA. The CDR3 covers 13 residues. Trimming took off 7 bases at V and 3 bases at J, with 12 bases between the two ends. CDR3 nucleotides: TGCAGCGCCCGACAGCAATACACCGGGGAGCTGTTTTTT. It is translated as CSARQQYTGELFF.

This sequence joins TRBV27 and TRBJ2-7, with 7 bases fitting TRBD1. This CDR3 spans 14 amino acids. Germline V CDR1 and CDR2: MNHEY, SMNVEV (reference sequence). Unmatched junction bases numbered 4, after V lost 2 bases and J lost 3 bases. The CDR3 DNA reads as TGTGCCAGCAGTTTAAAGCCAGGGGGCTACGAGCAGTACTTC. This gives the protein CASSLKPGGYEQYF.

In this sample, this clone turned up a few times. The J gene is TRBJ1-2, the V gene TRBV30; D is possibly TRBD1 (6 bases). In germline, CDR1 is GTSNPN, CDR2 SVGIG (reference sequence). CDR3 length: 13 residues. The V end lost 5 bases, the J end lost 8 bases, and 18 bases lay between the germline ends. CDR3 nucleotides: TGTGCCTGGGGGGACATCCCCGGGAGCGGCTACACCTTC. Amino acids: CAWGDIPGSGYTF. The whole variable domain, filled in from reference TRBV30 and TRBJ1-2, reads SQTIHQWPATLVQPVGSPLSLECTVEGTSNPNLYWYRQAAGRGLQLLFYSVGIGQISSEVPQNLSASRPQDRQFILSSKKLLLSDSGFYLCAWGDIPGSGYTFGSGTRLTVV.